This entry lists 23 T cell receptor beta chains sequenced from one sample in a study of blood T cell repertoires in COVID-19. Assay: immunoSEQ multiplex PCR; the TCRdb copy retains only in-frame clones and omits some. The data hold 200,000 or so clones, with approximately 80% observed a single time. The source material was peripheral blood. These receptors were obtained from a human donor with acute or convalescent COVID-19. The donor label of this sample is uncertain.

This clone was seen only a few times. V usage is TRBV9 and J usage is TRBJ2-7, with D possibly being TRBD2 (5 bases). The ends were cut back, 1 base at V and 0 bases at J, with 11 bases in the middle. This CDR3 is 15 amino acids long. CDR1 and CDR2 from the germline V gene are SGDLS and YYNGEE. The CDR3 coding sequence is TGTGCCAGCAGCGTAAATGACGGGGTCTCCTACGAGCAGTACTTC. This gives the protein CASSVNDGVSYEQYF.

On this clone itself: Other DNA sequences in this specimen translate into the identical CDR3. This chain connects TRBV7-9 to TRBJ1-6, with 7 bases lining up with TRBD1. Germline assignment: CDR1 SEHNR and CDR2 FQNEAQ (reference sequence). The CDR3 sequence is 14 residues long. With 2 bases clipped from V and 7 bases from J, the junction kept 2 bases outside the gene matches. CDR3 sequence reads: CASSLTGDNSPLHF. CDR3 DNA sequence: TGTGCCAGCAGCTTAACAGGGGACAATTCACCCCTCCACTTT.

This clone appeared once. The V and J genes are TRBV9 and TRBJ2-1; TRBD1 agrees at 10 bases. The CDR3 contains 15 residues. Germline V gives CDR1 SGDLS, CDR2 YYNGEE. V shed 0 bases and J 6 bases; nucleotides not matched to a gene: 3. The CDR3 protein is CASSVVTGGRNEQFF. CDR3 coding DNA: TGTGCCAGCAGCGTAGTGACAGGGGGCCGCAATGAGCAGTTCTTC.

V is TRBV9 and J is TRBJ2-3; 8 bases line up with TRBD2. This CDR3 has 15 amino acids. The J segment lost 4 bases and the V segment lost 0 bases, leaving 4 bases of the junction unmatched. The germline V gene has CDR1 SGDLS and CDR2 YYNGEE. CDR3 region: CASSVAGRESDTQYF. The CDR3 DNA follows: TGTGCCAGCAGCGTAGCCGGGAGGGAGTCAGATACGCAGTATTTT.

This chain links TRBV7-3 with TRBJ2-3; 8 bases fit TRBD2. After removal of 5 bases from V and 2 bases from J, the junction contained 9 bases not matched to a gene. The CDR3 is made up of 16 amino acids. CDR1 is SGHTA, CDR2 FQGTGA, per germline. CDR3 sequence reads: CASSPLGREVTDTQYF. The CDR3 DNA reads as TGTGCCAGCAGCCCCCTGGGGCGGGAGGTCACAGATACGCAGTATTTT.

The chain joins TRBV6-5 to TRBJ2-7; tentatively, D is TRBD2 (6 bases). Germline V gives CDR1 MNHEY, CDR2 SVGAGI. V lost 4 bases, J lost 1 base, and 14 bases lay in between. The CDR3 extends over 15 amino acids. CDR3 loop: CASSSSSVGSYEQYF. The CDR3 region has the DNA TGTGCCAGCAGTTCCTCTAGCGTGGGTTCCTACGAGCAGTACTTC.

This clone was detected only a few times. This rearrangement joins TRBV29-1 to TRBJ2-3; possibly TRBD1 for D (5 bases). The germline V gene has CDR1 SQVTM and CDR2 ANQGSEA. The length of the CDR3 is 11 residues. The CDR3 sequence is CGDSQGGTQYF. CDR3 bases: TGCGGAGATTCTCAGGGTGGTACGCAGTATTTT.

The chain has TRBV5-4 and TRBJ2-5; 9 bases agree with TRBD2. This CDR3 spans 16 amino acids. V lost 1 base to trimming and J lost 1 base; unmatched junction nucleotides: 5. Germline V gene data show CDR1 as SGHNT and CDR2 as YYREEE (reference sequence). CDR3 DNA: TGTGCCAGCAGCTTGTTAGATAGCGGGAGCCAAGAGACCCAGTACTTC. Residues: CASSLLDSGSQETQYF.

This rearrangement joins TRBV30 to TRBJ1-5; tentatively, D is TRBD1 (5 bases). The germline gives CDR1 GTSNPN, CDR2 SVGIG (reference sequence). The CDR3 extends over 14 amino acids. The V end was cut by 1 base, the J end by 6 bases, with 13 bases between. The CDR3 DNA reads as TGTGCCTGGAGTGACGGGGGGAAAGGTCAGCCCCAGCATTTT. Encoded protein: CAWSDGGKGQPQHF.

This chain uses TRBV6-5 with TRBJ1-1; 8 bases fit TRBD1. Germline V gene data show CDR1 as MNHEY and CDR2 as SVGAGI. The ends lost 2 bases at V and 1 base at J; junction bases unmatched: 6. The CDR3 runs 16 residues. The CDR3 sequence: CASSYAGTGGNTEAFF. The CDR3 coding sequence is TGTGCCAGCAGTTACGCCGGGACAGGTGGGAACACTGAAGCTTTCTTT.

The rearrangement joins TRBV9 to TRBJ2-2, with TRBD1 identical over 11 bases. CDR3 size: 17 residues. V dropped 0 bases and J dropped 6; count of bases not matched to a gene: 7. Germline V gene data show CDR1 as SGDLS and CDR2 as YYNGEE. CDR3 loop: CASSVAPGQGVSGELFF. CDR3 sequence (DNA): TGTGCCAGCAGCGTAGCTCCGGGACAGGGGGTTTCCGGGGAGCTGTTTTTT.

Comment on this clone: At one of its ends the junction is not consistent with the germline gene, which may arise from a read error. The CDR3 here is CASSAGEVAGGTGTQYF. CDR3 in DNA: TGTGCCAGCAGCGCAGGGGAAGTAGCGGGAGGGACAGGTACGCAGTATTTT. This chain uses TRBV5-4 with TRBJ2-3; 11 bases fit TRBD2. The germline gives CDR1 SGHNT, CDR2 YYREEE (reference sequence). The CDR3 runs to 17 residues. Full variable domain (outside the CDR3, taken from reference TRBV5-4 and TRBJ2-3): ETGVTQSPTHLIKTRGQQVTLRCSSQSGHNTVSWYQQALGQGPQFIFQYYREEENGRGNFPPRFSGLQFPNYSSELNVNALELDDSALYLCASSAGEVAGGTGTQYFGPGTRLTVL.

The rearrangement links TRBV30 to TRBJ1-6, with 9 bases identical to TRBD1. CDR3 length equals 13 residues. Trimming cost V 5 bases and J 7 bases; bases outside gene matches: 3. The germline CDR1 and CDR2 sequences are GTSNPN and SVGIG (reference sequence). CDR3 in amino acids: CAWDGTGNSPLHF. DNA of the CDR3: TGTGCCTGGGACGGGACAGGGAATTCACCCCTCCACTTT.

The chain joins TRBV15 to TRBJ1-4, with D possibly TRBD1 on 5 matching bases. V lost 5 bases and J lost 0, with 13 bases in between. There are 16 residues in the CDR3. Germline CDR1 LNHNV, CDR2 YYDKDF (reference sequence). CDR3 sequence reads: CATSGGAVSTNEKLFF. The CDR3 DNA reads as TGTGCCACCAGCGGAGGGGCTGTGTCAACTAATGAAAAACTGTTTTTT.

Turning to this clone: The same CDR3 can be traced to other DNA sequences in this sample. The chain recombines TRBV19 with TRBJ2-2; 7 positions match TRBD2. The junction had 7 bases not matched to a gene; V was cut back by 3 bases and J by 9 bases. In germline, CDR1 is LNHDA, CDR2 SQIVND (reference sequence). CDR3 size: 14 residues. CDR3 residues: CASSMGGRDRELFF. As DNA, the CDR3 is TGTGCCAGTAGTATGGGTGGGAGGGACCGGGAGCTGTTTTTT. Together with reference TRBV19 and TRBJ2-2, the CDR3 gives the full variable domain: DGGITQSPKYLFRKEGQNVTLSCEQNLNHDAMYWYRQDPGQGLRLIYYSQIVNDFQKGDIAEGYSVSREKKESFPLTVTSAQKNPTAFYLCASSMGGRDRELFFGEGSRLTVL.

This clone was detected a few times. The gene calls are TRBV4-1 and TRBJ2-7; 12 nucleotides line up with TRBD2. The CDR3 totals 19 residues. Germline V gene data show CDR1 as MGHRA and CDR2 as YSYEKL. The V segment lost 0 bases and the J segment 4 bases; nucleotides outside the gene matches: 13. Here the CDR3 DNA reads TGCGCCAGCAGCCAAGAACTAGCGGGAGGCCGTCAACTAAATTACGAGCAGTACTTC. This codes for CASSQELAGGRQLNYEQYF.

This clone was counted only a few times. The V and J genes are TRBV18 and TRBJ1-2; possibly TRBD1 for D (5 bases). Trimming stripped 2 bases from V and 7 bases from J, with 8 bases between. This CDR3 is 12 amino acids long. CDR1 is KGHSH and CDR2 is LQKENI in the germline V gene. CDR3 sequence (DNA): TGTGCCAGCTCACCAACAGGTAGTGGCTACACCTTC. It specifies CASSPTGSGYTF.

The genes are TRBV10-3 and TRBJ2-6; D possibly corresponds to TRBD2 (6 bases). This CDR3 has 17 amino acids. The V end was cut by 8 bases, the J end by 2 bases, with 19 bases between. Germline-derived CDR1 and CDR2 are ENHRY and SYGVKD. The CDR3 reads CAIGAVSGGAGANVLTF. In DNA form, the CDR3 reads TGTGCCATCGGGGCTGTTTCTGGAGGGGCTGGGGCCAACGTCCTGACTTTC.

For the CDR3, the DNA is TGTGCCAGCGGCCGCCGGGGGGCGGAGGAGTTCTTC. Translation: CASGRRGAEEFF. This rearrangement joins TRBV2 to TRBJ2-1, with D tentatively TRBD2 (7 bases). Trimming cost V 8 bases and J 14 bases, with 19 bases left between them. The CDR3 runs 12 residues. Germline lookup yields CDR1 SNHLY and CDR2 FYNNEI.

The chain has TRBV7-3 and TRBJ2-1, with 8 positions matching TRBD2. Germline V CDR1 and CDR2: SGHTA, FQGTGA. CDR3 length: 16 amino acids. The V and J ends lost 3 bases and 0 bases, in that order; junction bases with no gene match: 4. In DNA, the CDR3 is TGTGCCAGCAGCTTGAAACTAGCGGACTCCTACAATGAGCAGTTCTTC. As protein: CASSLKLADSYNEQFF. Using reference TRBV7-3 and TRBJ2-1 for the parts outside the CDR3, the full variable domain is GAGVSQTPSNKVTEKGKYVELRCDPISGHTALYWYRQSLGQGPEFLIYFQGTGAADDSGLPNDRFFAVRPEGSVSTLKIQRTERGDSAVYLCASSLKLADSYNEQFFGPGTRLTVL.

The chain links TRBV18 to TRBJ1-1; D might be TRBD1 (6 bases). V lost 3 bases to trimming and J lost 4 bases, with 12 bases between them. The CDR3 is made up of 14 amino acids. From germline, CDR1 is KGHSH and CDR2 LQKENI. The CDR3 sequence: CASSPLLGATEAFF. Here the CDR3 DNA reads TGTGCCAGCTCACCCCTACTGGGGGCCACTGAAGCTTTCTTT.

The V gene is TRBV6-2 or TRBV6-3, the J gene TRBJ2-5, with 10 positions matching TRBD1. Losses at the gene ends were 6 bases for V and 2 bases for J; bases not matched to a gene: 6. Per the germline V gene, CDR1 is MNHEY and CDR2 is SVGEGT. The CDR3 has 15 residues. CDR3 protein: CASSPGQGNQETQYF. In DNA, the CDR3 is TGTGCCAGCAGCCCGGGACAGGGGAATCAAGAGACCCAGTACTTC.

The chain combines TRBV24-1 with TRBJ1-4; D remains unclear. The CDR3 extends over 14 amino acids. Germline CDR1 KGHDR, CDR2 SFDVKD. V shed 9 bases and J shed 2 bases, with 12 bases lying between them. CDR3 in amino acids: CATPMERTNEKLFF. CDR3 bases: TGTGCCACCCCCATGGAGAGGACTAATGAAAAACTGTTTTTT.